Below are 28 T cell receptor beta chains sequenced from a single sample in a study of T cell responses to AZD1222 COVID-19 vaccine. Here immunoSEQ multiplex PCR was the method, and the copy in TCRdb shows in-frame clones only, minus some. The table has about 130,000 clones, 88% seen once. The sample here was peripheral blood, taken on day 0 of MenACWY control vaccination. The receptor set was obtained from an adult in good health.

The rearrangement uses TRBV29-1 and TRBJ2-7, with D unresolved. This CDR3 region has 12 residues. Germline-derived CDR1 and CDR2 are SQVTM and ANQGSEA. The ends were cut back, 4 bases at V and 2 bases at J, with 9 bases in the middle. The CDR3 spells CSVALGPYEQYF. The CDR3 DNA reads as TGCAGCGTTGCTCTCGGCCCCTACGAGCAGTACTTC.

This chain uses TRBV2 with TRBJ1-1; maybe TRBD1 (5 bases). Deletions cut 8 bases from V and 1 base from J, with 11 bases between. The germline V gene has CDR1 SNHLY and CDR2 FYNNEI. The CDR3 length is 13 residues. The CDR3 loop is CASGKGRNTEAFF. The CDR3 DNA sequence: TGTGCCAGCGGTAAGGGGAGGAACACTGAAGCTTTCTTT.

This clone was detected only a few times. The CDR3 spells CASSPWAQLGNEQFF. CDR3 nucleotides: TGTGCCAGCAGCCCCTGGGCCCAACTGGGCAATGAGCAGTTCTTC. The chain has TRBV27 and TRBJ2-1; D unresolved. This CDR3 is built from 15 residues. Germline V gene lookup returns CDR1 MNHEY and CDR2 SMNVEV (reference sequence). V lost 6 bases and J 6 bases, leaving 18 bases between the germline ends.

The chain joins TRBV21-1 to TRBJ2-7; the table's D gene call, TRBD1, was not cross checked with the DNA. TRBV21-1 is reported as a pseudogene. The CDR3 is 13 amino acids. DNA of the CDR3: TGTGCCAGCAGCAAATGGGACAGTCCCCAGCAGTACTTC. It is translated as CASSKWDSPQQYF.

The chain carries TRBV14 and TRBJ1-2, with D possibly matching TRBD1 (6 bases). This CDR3 spans 15 amino acids. CDR1 is SGHDN, CDR2 FVKESK, per germline. The V end lost 3 bases, the J end lost 0 bases, and 11 bases lay between the germline ends. CDR3: CASSHRGGSNYGYTF. The DNA for the CDR3 is TGTGCCAGCAGCCATAGAGGGGGATCTAACTATGGCTACACCTTC.

The chain links TRBV28 to TRBJ1-2; 11 nucleotides agree with TRBD1. There are 15 residues in the CDR3. Unmatched junction bases numbered 2, after V lost 1 base and J lost 4 bases. The germline CDR1 and CDR2 sequences are MDHEN and SYDVKM. The CDR3 spells CASSLSGTGGYGYTF. CDR3 bases: TGTGCCAGCAGTTTATCTGGGACAGGGGGCTATGGCTACACCTTC.

The chain combines TRBV20-1 with TRBJ2-1; D not resolved. V was clipped by 6 bases and J by 8 bases, with 8 bases between them. CDR3 size: 10 residues. Germline CDR1 and CDR2: DFQATT and SNEGSKA (reference sequence). The CDR3 DNA sequence: TGCAGTGCGGCTAAAGATGAGCAGTTCTTC. Translation: CSAAKDEQFF.

Only one count was recorded for this clone. The rearrangement links TRBV11-2 to TRBJ2-7, with 9 bases that match TRBD2. Germline CDR1 reads SGHAT; CDR2 reads FQNNGV. J gave up 3 bases and V 4 bases, and 7 bases lay outside the gene matches. The CDR3 sequence is 15 residues long. Written as DNA, the CDR3 is TGTGCCAGCAGCTCCTCCGGGACTAGCAGCTACGAGCAGTACTTC. Translating it yields CASSSSGTSSYEQYF.

This chain joins TRBV27 and TRBJ2-5, with 9 bases lining up with TRBD2. V was pared by 2 bases and J by 5 bases, with 3 bases of the junction left unmatched. The CDR3 sequence is 14 residues long. Germline V gene lookup returns CDR1 MNHEY and CDR2 SMNVEV (reference sequence). CDR3 in DNA: TGTGCCAGCAGTTTAACTGGGACTAGCGAGACCCAGTACTTC. It codes for CASSLTGTSETQYF.

The chain recombines TRBV2 with TRBJ1-3; D remains unclear. The germline V gene has CDR1 SNHLY and CDR2 FYNNEI. Trimming stripped 7 bases from V and 4 bases from J, with 17 bases between. The length of the CDR3 is 15 residues. The DNA for the CDR3 is TGTGCCAGCATTGCATCGTATATTAGAGGAAACACCATATATTTT. This gives the protein CASIASYIRGNTIYF.

This sequence joins TRBV30 and TRBJ2-3; unclear D gene. Germline CDR1 GTSNPN, CDR2 SVGIG (reference sequence). Trimming left V 0 bases short and J 0 bases short, with 10 bases between. CDR3 length: 15 residues. The CDR3 reads CAWSVTGGSTDTQYF. The CDR3, as DNA: TGTGCCTGGAGTGTGACTGGTGGTAGCACAGATACGCAGTATTTT.

The rearrangement links TRBV30 to TRBJ1-5, with D possibly being TRBD1 (6 bases). The V end lost 4 bases, the J end lost 4 bases, and 11 bases lay between the germline ends. CDR1 and CDR2 from the germline V gene are GTSNPN and SVGIG (reference sequence). The CDR3 consists of 13 residues. CDR3 nucleotide sequence: TGTGCCTGGACCAACAGGGAAAATCAGCCCCAGCATTTT. Translated: CAWTNRENQPQHF.

The chain has TRBV6-5 and TRBJ1-1; TRBD1 aligns across 7 bases. The CDR3 is 13 amino acids. Trimming cost V 8 bases and J 4 bases; bases outside gene matches: 7. Germline V gene lookup returns CDR1 MNHEY and CDR2 SVGAGI. For the CDR3, the DNA is TGTGCCAGCCTTCGACAGGGTAGCACTGAAGCTTTCTTT. Its translation: CASLRQGSTEAFF.

This chain connects TRBV4-1 to TRBJ2-7, with 10 bases that match TRBD1. This CDR3 has 15 amino acids. Germline V gene data show CDR1 as MGHRA and CDR2 as YSYEKL. Unmatched junction bases numbered 7, after V lost 4 bases and J lost 4 bases. The DNA for the CDR3 is TGCGCCAGCAGCCTTACCGGGACAGGGGATTACGAGCAGTACTTC. Its translation: CASSLTGTGDYEQYF.

The chain combines TRBV29-1 with TRBJ2-1; a weak D match, TRBD2 (6 bases). The V gene's germline CDR1 is SQVTM and CDR2 ANQGSEA. The CDR3 spans 13 residues. Trimming cost V 7 bases and J 5 bases, with 15 bases left between them. The DNA of the CDR3 is TGCAGCGCCTCTGGGACTCACAACAATGAGCAGTTCTTC. Amino acids: CSASGTHNNEQFF.

This chain uses TRBV5-4 with TRBJ1-3; D uncertain. V was shortened by 0 bases and J by 0 bases, with 10 bases between the two germline ends. Germline V gives CDR1 SGHNT, CDR2 YYREEE (reference sequence). The CDR3 has 16 residues. CDR3 DNA: TGTGCCAGCAGCTTGGGCCACCCAGCCTCTGGAAACACCATATATTTT. Its protein is CASSLGHPASGNTIYF.

The chain has TRBV2 and TRBJ1-4, with D possibly being TRBD1 (6 bases). Trimming removed 5 bases from V and 4 bases from J, with 11 bases in between. The CDR3 has 14 residues. Germline-derived CDR1 and CDR2 are SNHLY and FYNNEI. CDR3 region: CASSPDRFNEKLFF. As DNA, the CDR3 is TGTGCCAGCAGTCCAGACAGGTTTAATGAAAAACTGTTTTTT.

V gene TRBV9 combines with J gene TRBJ2-7; D is possibly TRBD2 (6 bases). V shed 3 bases and J shed 3 bases, with 16 bases lying between them. CDR1 SGDLS and CDR2 YYNGEE come from the germline V gene. This CDR3 region has 15 residues. The CDR3 sequence: CASSEGGDGGYEQYF. As DNA, the CDR3 is TGTGCCAGCAGCGAGGGCGGGGACGGGGGCTACGAGCAGTACTTC.

With regard to this clone: An end of the junction does not agree with germline; a read error may underlie this. CDR3 coding DNA: TGTGCCAGCAGGTTGGACAGCCAGCGGTCCTACAATGAGCAGTTCTTC. Encoded protein: CASRLDSQRSYNEQFF. The gene calls are TRBV5-4 and TRBJ2-1, with a possible D match to TRBD1 (6 bases). The CDR3 runs to 16 residues. CDR1 is SGHNT and CDR2 is YYREEE in the germline V gene (reference sequence).

The chain uses TRBV6-5 and TRBJ2-7; D is unresolved. Germline CDR1 and CDR2: MNHEY and SVGAGI. The CDR3 covers 14 residues. Trimming removed 6 bases at V and 2 bases at J, with 14 bases between. The DNA for the CDR3 is TGTGCCAGCAGCCAAAGACTTGGAACCTACGAGCAGTACTTC. It encodes CASSQRLGTYEQYF.

This clone occurred once. The chain recombines TRBV29-1 with TRBJ2-2, with D perhaps being TRBD1 or TRBD2 (6 bases each). The CDR3 consists of 13 residues. V lost 7 bases to trimming and J lost 6 bases, with 15 bases between them. Per germline, CDR1 SQVTM and CDR2 ANQGSEA. In nucleotides, the CDR3 is TGCAGCGCCCGTAAAGGGGGGTCCGGGGAGCTGTTTTTT. This codes for CSARKGGSGELFF.

This chain uses TRBV20-1 with TRBJ1-1; a possible D gene is TRBD1 (5 bases). The germline gives CDR1 DFQATT, CDR2 SNEGSKA (reference sequence). V was cut by 5 bases and J by 7 bases, with 11 bases left in between. This CDR3 has 11 amino acids. The CDR3 region is CSAPGRGEAFF. The CDR3 DNA reads as TGCAGTGCTCCAGGGAGGGGTGAAGCTTTCTTT.

This chain links TRBV9 with TRBJ2-1; 9 nucleotides align to TRBD2. This CDR3 spans 14 amino acids. Germline CDR1 and CDR2: SGDLS and YYNGEE. V lost 0 bases, J lost 9 bases, and 4 bases stayed unmatched. The CDR3 DNA sequence: TGTGCCAGCAGCGTAGAAGCGGGAGGTGGTGAGCAGTTCTTC. Amino acids: CASSVEAGGGEQFF.

Of note for this clone: The same CDR3 can be traced to other DNA sequences in this sample. The chain has TRBV28 and TRBJ1-2, with a tentative D call TRBD1 (6 bases). From germline, CDR1 is MDHEN and CDR2 SYDVKM. The length of the CDR3 is 12 residues. V lost 7 bases, J lost 11 bases, and 17 bases lay in between. CDR3 sequence: CASNRPQGFYTF. The DNA for the CDR3 is TGTGCCAGCAATCGCCCACAGGGTTTTTACACCTTC.

CDR3 sequence (DNA): TGCGCCAGCAGCAGGATCGGGAACTATGGCTACACCTTC. Its translation: CASSRIGNYGYTF. V usage is TRBV5-1 and J usage is TRBJ1-2; D not certain. The V and J ends lost 4 bases and 2 bases respectively, with 9 bases between them. In germline, CDR1 is SGHRS, CDR2 YFSETQ. The CDR3 is made up of 13 amino acids.

The rearrangement uses TRBV28 and TRBJ1-1; D call uncertain. Germline CDR1 MDHEN, CDR2 SYDVKM. V shed 7 bases and J shed 3 bases, with 9 bases lying between them. CDR3 length: 12 residues. CDR3 bases: TGTGCCAGCACCATGCGGTACACTGAAGCTTTCTTT. Its translation: CASTMRYTEAFF.

To note about this clone: The junction shows a germline mismatch at one end, possibly a read error. This CDR3 is also generated by other DNA sequences in the sample. CDR3 nucleotide sequence: TGTGCCAGCAGTTACTCTCCCGGATCTGGGGCCAACGTTCTGACTTTC. This codes for CASSYSPGSGANVLTF. V gene TRBV6-6 combines with J gene TRBJ2-6, with a tentative D call TRBD1 (5 bases). The V gene's germline CDR1 is MNHNY and CDR2 SVGAGI (reference sequence). The CDR3 is 16 residues long.

The chain carries TRBV5-1 and TRBJ1-3; unclear D gene. This CDR3 region has 16 residues. The V gene's germline CDR1 is SGHRS and CDR2 YFSETQ. V was cut by 1 base and J by 0 bases, with 11 bases left in between. The CDR3 DNA reads as TGCGCCAGCAGCTTGTCCCCGGGGAACTCTGGAAACACCATATATTTT. This translates into CASSLSPGNSGNTIYF.